These 9 T cell receptor beta chains came from one sample sequenced in a study of cytomegalovirus exposure and HLA in healthy donors. PCR was performed using 60 Vbeta and 13 Jbeta primers. Only in-frame clones appear in the TCRdb table, and some are missing; sequencing was by immunoSEQ multiplex PCR. The sample consists of 200,000 or so clones, more than 60% of them appearing once. Material: PBMCs. These receptors came from a man aged 40-49 years in good health and CMV-seronegative.

The chain employs TRBV7-9 and TRBJ1-2; 9 bases agree with TRBD1. V was pared by 3 bases and J by 8 bases, with 10 bases of the junction left unmatched. This CDR3 is built from 15 residues. CDR1 and CDR2 (germline): SEHNR, FQNEAQ (reference sequence). The CDR3 sequence is CASSLSPGTGSGYTF. The CDR3 bases are TGTGCCAGCAGCTTGTCCCCCGGGACAGGGTCGGGCTACACCTTC.

In its sample, this clone was seen once. The J gene is TRBJ1-5, the V gene TRBV5-6; 11 bases agree with TRBD1. The CDR3 has 15 amino acids. The V gene's germline CDR1 is SGHDT and CDR2 YYEEEE. The V and J ends lost 0 bases and 6 bases, in that order; junction bases with no gene match: 2. CDR3 amino acids: CASSLAGTGGQPQHF. CDR3 DNA sequence: TGTGCCAGCAGCTTGGCTGGGACAGGGGGTCAGCCCCAGCATTTT.

This chain connects TRBV21-1 to TRBJ2-3; the table's D call TRBD2 went unverified against the DNA. TRBV21-1 is a documented pseudogene. CDR3 length equals 16 residues. The chain's CDR3 is CASAILSGSVPDTQYF. CDR3 in DNA: TGTGCCAGTGCCATCCTCAGCGGGAGCGTCCCAGATACGCAGTATTTT.

This clone was found a few times. This chain links TRBV5-4 with TRBJ1-3; a possible D gene is TRBD1 (5 bases). The V and J ends lost 0 bases and 8 bases respectively, with 9 bases between them. The length of the CDR3 is 13 residues. The germline V gene has CDR1 SGHNT and CDR2 YYREEE (reference sequence). The CDR3: CASSLAGGDTIYF. The CDR3 region has the DNA TGTGCCAGCAGCTTGGCCGGGGGGGACACCATATATTTT.

The chain carries TRBV4-2 and TRBJ2-7; 7 bases match TRBD2. This CDR3 comprises 14 residues. Unmatched junction bases numbered 6, after V lost 1 base and J lost 6 bases. Germline loops: CDR1 LGHNA, CDR2 YNFKEQ. CDR3 nucleotide sequence: TGTGCCAGCAGCCAAGGCGGGTCTAGCGGCGAGCAGTACTTC. It yields the protein CASSQGGSSGEQYF.

This chain links TRBV25-1 with TRBJ2-5, with 7 bases lining up with TRBD1. The J call may be incorrect, as the DNA end agrees better with TRBJ2-7. The CDR3 is made up of 16 amino acids. Germline lookup yields CDR1 MGHDK and CDR2 SYGVNS. Here the CDR3 reads CASSPAPGQSSYEQYF. As DNA, the CDR3 is TGTGCCAGCAGTCCTGCTCCGGGACAGAGCTCCTACGAGCAGTACTTC.

The chain employs TRBV2 and TRBJ2-3; 7 nucleotides match TRBD1. Looked up from germline, CDR1 is SNHLY and CDR2 is FYNNEI. The CDR3 extends over 17 amino acids. Germline trimming cut 6 bases from V and 7 bases from J; bases unmatched to any gene: 19. The CDR3 bases are TGTGCCAGCAGCTTACAGCGACAGGGTAGGGGTAAAAATACGCAGTATTTT. Its translation: CASSLQRQGRGKNTQYF. Together with reference TRBV2 and TRBJ2-3, the CDR3 gives the full variable domain: EPEVTQTPSHQVTQMGQEVILRCVPISNHLYFYWYRQILGQKVEFLVSFYNNEISEKSEIFDDQFSVERPDGSNFTLKIRSTKLEDSAMYFCASSLQRQGRGKNTQYFGPGTRLTVL.

Turning to this clone: One junction end disagrees with the germline gene, perhaps due to a read error. The chain couples TRBV30 to TRBJ2-1; D call uncertain. The CDR3 sequence is 13 residues long. The germline CDR1 and CDR2 sequences are GTSNPN and SVGIG (reference sequence). CDR3 loop: CAWMGDSYDEQFF. CDR3 nucleotide sequence: TGTGCCTGGATGGGTGACTCCTACGATGAGCAGTTCTTC.

This clone has only one observation. The V and J genes are TRBV5-4 and TRBJ2-7; D remains ambiguous. V was clipped by 5 bases and J by 2 bases, with 14 bases between them. There are 14 residues in the CDR3. Looked up from germline, CDR1 is SGHNT and CDR2 is YYREEE (reference sequence). CDR3: CASRSAEATYEQYF. In nucleotides, the CDR3 is TGTGCCAGCAGGTCAGCAGAGGCCACCTACGAGCAGTACTTC.